The 23 T cell receptor beta chains below come from one sample, sequenced in a study. Only in-frame clones appear in the TCRdb table, and some are missing; sequencing was by immunoSEQ multiplex PCR. The sample lists around 50,000 clones, more than 80% occurring once. The sample was PBMCs. These receptors were taken from a man between 40 and 49 years old with rheumatoid arthritis.

The genes are TRBV2 and TRBJ2-1; the match to TRBD2 covers 15 bases. The germline gives CDR1 SNHLY, CDR2 FYNNEI. Trimming removed 8 bases from V and 7 bases from J; junction bases left unmatched: 9. This CDR3 has 16 residues. CDR3 DNA: TGTGCCAGCTTCACAGGACTAGCGGGGGGGCGTAATGAGCAGTTCTTC. As protein: CASFTGLAGGRNEQFF. The whole variable domain, remainder taken from reference TRBV2 and TRBJ2-1, is EPEVTQTPSHQVTQMGQEVILRCVPISNHLYFYWYRQILGQKVEFLVSFYNNEISEKSEIFDDQFSVERPDGSNFTLKIRSTKLEDSAMYFCASFTGLAGGRNEQFFGPGTRLTVL.

The V gene is TRBV28, the J gene TRBJ2-3; the match to TRBD1 covers 7 bases. Trimming removed 7 bases from V and 1 base from J; junction bases left unmatched: 11. The length of the CDR3 is 16 residues. Germline values: CDR1 MDHEN, CDR2 SYDVKM. This CDR3 reads CASNRGWGQGTDTQYF. In nucleotides, the CDR3 is TGTGCCAGCAACAGGGGCTGGGGGCAGGGCACAGATACGCAGTATTTT.

This clone has a single count. V usage is TRBV5-1 and J usage is TRBJ2-2; 7 bases are a match to TRBD1. The germline gives CDR1 SGHRS, CDR2 YFSETQ. J lost 0 bases, V lost 4 bases, and 6 bases had no gene match. The CDR3 runs to 16 residues. CDR3 DNA sequence: TGCGCCAGCAGCAGGGGACAGACCGCGAACACCGGGGAGCTGTTTTTT. It translates to CASSRGQTANTGELFF.

The chain carries TRBV29-1 and TRBJ2-3, with a weak D call TRBD1 (6 bases). Between the trimmed V and J ends, which lost 5 bases and 2 bases, there was a span of 14 bases. The germline CDR1 and CDR2 sequences are SQVTM and ANQGSEA. This CDR3 has 14 amino acids. The CDR3 here is CSVTGLPFTDTQYF. The DNA of the CDR3 is TGCAGCGTTACAGGGCTACCTTTCACAGATACGCAGTATTTT.

This sequence joins TRBV11-2 and TRBJ1-2, with D tentatively TRBD1 (6 bases). Germline CDR1 is SGHAT and CDR2 is FQNNGV. Trimming removed 5 bases at V and 2 bases at J, with 15 bases between. This CDR3 is built from 15 residues. In nucleotides, the CDR3 is TGTGCCAGCAGCAAAGAGGGGGGCCCAAACTATGGCTACACCTTC. The encoded protein is CASSKEGGPNYGYTF.

The chain links TRBV7-9 to TRBJ2-1, with D possibly being TRBD2 (5 bases). Looked up from germline, CDR1 is SEHNR and CDR2 is FQNEAQ (reference sequence). This CDR3 has 15 residues. The V end was cut by 2 bases, the J end by 2 bases, with 10 bases between. The CDR3 DNA is TGTGCCAGCAGCTTACGGGGAGAGCCCTACAATGAGCAGTTCTTC. It specifies CASSLRGEPYNEQFF.

This chain joins TRBV20-1 and TRBJ1-2; D is uncertain. Germline lookup yields CDR1 DFQATT and CDR2 SNEGSKA (reference sequence). This CDR3 contains 11 residues. V lost 1 base and J 7 bases, leaving 7 bases between the germline ends. CDR3 sequence: CSARVGSGYTF. CDR3 DNA sequence: TGCAGTGCTAGAGTAGGGTCTGGCTACACCTTC.

The gene calls are TRBV14 and TRBJ2-1, with 9 bases lining up with TRBD2. Trimming removed 0 bases from V and 8 bases from J; junction bases left unmatched: 14. The CDR3 extends over 18 amino acids. Germline V gives CDR1 SGHDN, CDR2 FVKESK. This CDR3 reads CASSQDAPRGRAVDEQFF. As DNA, the CDR3 is TGTGCCAGCAGCCAAGATGCGCCTCGCGGGAGGGCCGTAGATGAGCAGTTCTTC.

This rearrangement joins TRBV6-2 or TRBV6-3 to TRBJ2-5, with TRBD2 as a possible D gene (5 bases). V gave up 0 bases and J gave up 4 bases, with 18 bases separating them. Germline CDR1 is MNHEY and CDR2 is SVGEGT. The CDR3 runs 17 residues. The CDR3 spells CASSYSESPEGGETQYF. CDR3 DNA sequence: TGTGCCAGCAGTTACTCGGAGAGCCCTGAGGGTGGAGAGACCCAGTACTTC.

The V and J genes are TRBV27 and TRBJ1-2, with D tentatively TRBD1 (5 bases). Germline values: CDR1 MNHEY, CDR2 SMNVEV (reference sequence). V was clipped by 7 bases and J by 3 bases, with 21 bases between them. This CDR3 is built from 16 residues. The CDR3 is CASTSLGGLGDYGYTF. Written as DNA, the CDR3 is TGTGCCAGCACTTCCCTGGGAGGCCTAGGGGACTATGGCTACACCTTC.

The chain joins TRBV7-3 to TRBJ2-3; D possibly corresponds to TRBD1 (6 bases). V was trimmed by 5 bases and J by 6 bases, leaving 12 bases between them. This CDR3 contains 13 residues. CDR1 SGHTA and CDR2 FQGTGA come from the germline V gene. CDR3 sequence: CASSPSQGDTQYF. The CDR3 DNA follows: TGTGCCAGCAGCCCAAGCCAGGGGGATACGCAGTATTTT.

V usage is TRBV6-5 and J usage is TRBJ1-4; D call uncertain. CDR1 and CDR2 (germline): MNHEY, SVGAGI. V was clipped by 6 bases and J by 7 bases, with 15 bases between them. The CDR3 loop spans 14 amino acids. The CDR3 DNA sequence: TGTGCCAGCAGGGACTTGACGAGCCTTGAAAAACTGTTTTTT. Its translation: CASRDLTSLEKLFF.

The genes are TRBV28 and TRBJ2-7; weak D call: TRBD1 (6 bases). CDR1 and CDR2 from the germline V gene are MDHEN and SYDVKM. The length of the CDR3 is 15 residues. V lost 7 bases, J lost 6 bases, and 22 bases lay in between. CDR3 amino acids: CASTAARGGSSEQYF. As DNA, the CDR3 is TGTGCCAGCACCGCTGCCAGGGGTGGATCGTCCGAGCAGTACTTC. Variable domain in full (rest from reference TRBV28 and TRBJ2-7): DVKVTQSSRYLVKRTGEKVFLECVQDMDHENMFWYRQDPGLGLRLIYFSYDVKMKEKGDIPEGYSVSREKKERFSLILESASTNQTSMYLCASTAARGGSSEQYFGPGTRLTVT.

The rearrangement uses TRBV6-1 and TRBJ1-3, with D maybe TRBD1 (5 bases). Trimming took 3 bases from V and 2 from J, leaving 14 bases between them. Germline CDR1 reads MNHNS; CDR2 reads SASEGT. CDR3 length: 16 residues. In nucleotides, the CDR3 is TGTGCCAGCAGTGATTGGGGGAAAAAGCCTGGAAACACCATATATTTT. Its protein is CASSDWGKKPGNTIYF.

The chain has TRBV3-1 (or the pseudogene TRBV3-2) and TRBJ2-7; 8 bases match TRBD1. Germline V gene data show CDR1 as LGHDT and CDR2 as YNNKEL (reference sequence). The CDR3 loop spans 15 amino acids. Germline trimming cut 1 base from V and 2 bases from J; bases unmatched to any gene: 4. CDR3 amino acids: CASSQGGTGAYEQYF. In nucleotides, the CDR3 is TGTGCCAGCAGCCAAGGAGGGACAGGTGCCTACGAGCAGTACTTC.

The V gene is TRBV15, the J gene TRBJ2-7, with D perhaps given as TRBD1 or TRBD2 (6 bases each). Trimming pared 1 base from V and 0 bases from J, leaving 10 bases between. The CDR3 consists of 15 residues. The germline gives CDR1 LNHNV, CDR2 YYDKDF (reference sequence). Here the CDR3 DNA reads TGTGCCACCAGCAGAGCTCGGGGGCCCTCCTACGAGCAGTACTTC. Amino acid sequence: CATSRARGPSYEQYF.

The V call is TRBV11-3, the J call TRBJ2-7; TRBD1 matches 8 bases. The germline V gene encodes CDR1 SGHNT and CDR2 YENEEA. The CDR3 has 14 amino acids. J was trimmed by 2 bases and V by 1 base; bases with no gene match: 1. The CDR3: CASSLAQGAYEQYF. In DNA, the CDR3 is TGTGCCAGCAGCTTAGCACAGGGGGCCTACGAGCAGTACTTC.

About this clone: Distinct nucleotide sequences in the sample also encode this CDR3. J is TRBJ1-1 and V is TRBV19; D not resolved. CDR3 size: 12 residues. V lost 5 bases and J 5 bases, leaving 9 bases between the germline ends. Germline V gene lookup returns CDR1 LNHDA and CDR2 SQIVND (reference sequence). DNA for the CDR3: TGTGCCAGTAGTTTTGGCGAGACTGAAGCTTTCTTT. Its translation is CASSFGETEAFF.

This chain uses TRBV28 with TRBJ2-6; 8 bases align to TRBD1. Germline V gives CDR1 MDHEN, CDR2 SYDVKM. CDR3 length equals 18 residues. Germline trimming cut 7 bases from V and 3 bases from J; bases unmatched to any gene: 14. The CDR3 nucleotides read TGTGCCAGCACCCCCCACGGCAGGGGGCGGTTTGGGGCCAACGTCCTGACTTTC. Residues: CASTPHGRGRFGANVLTF.

Comments on this clone: One end of the junction is discordant with germline, which a read error may explain. The CDR3 bases are TGTGCTAGCAGCTCCCGGCGTACTTCCACAGATACGCAGTATTTT. Protein product: CASSSRRTSTDTQYF. V usage is TRBV7-7 and J usage is TRBJ2-3, with D unresolved. CDR3 length equals 15 residues. Looked up from germline, CDR1 is SSHAT and CDR2 is FNYEAQ (reference sequence).

The J gene is TRBJ2-3, the V gene TRBV5-1; 9 bases agree with TRBD1. The CDR3 has 14 residues. With 4 bases clipped from V and 3 bases from J, the junction kept 3 bases outside the gene matches. From germline, CDR1 is SGHRS and CDR2 YFSETQ. CDR3 in amino acids: CASSVGQGTDTQYF. The CDR3 region has the DNA TGCGCCAGCAGCGTCGGACAGGGGACAGATACGCAGTATTTT.

J is TRBJ2-3 and V is TRBV7-3; 9 bases are a match to TRBD1. CDR1 and CDR2 (germline): SGHTA, FQGTGA. The ends lost 6 bases at V and 1 base at J; junction bases unmatched: 2. The CDR3 has 14 amino acids. The CDR3 here is CASSRDRGTDTQYF. The CDR3 nucleotides read TGTGCCAGCAGTCGGGACAGGGGCACAGATACGCAGTATTTT.

J is TRBJ1-6 and V is TRBV3-1 (or the pseudogene TRBV3-2), with D unclear. V was clipped by 0 bases and J by 7 bases, with 10 bases between them. The CDR3 has 15 amino acids. Germline V gene sequence: CDR1 LGHDT, CDR2 YNNKEL (reference sequence). CDR3 sequence: CASSQDQRRNSPLHF. CDR3 nucleotide sequence: TGTGCCAGCAGCCAAGACCAGAGACGGAATTCACCCCTCCACTTT.